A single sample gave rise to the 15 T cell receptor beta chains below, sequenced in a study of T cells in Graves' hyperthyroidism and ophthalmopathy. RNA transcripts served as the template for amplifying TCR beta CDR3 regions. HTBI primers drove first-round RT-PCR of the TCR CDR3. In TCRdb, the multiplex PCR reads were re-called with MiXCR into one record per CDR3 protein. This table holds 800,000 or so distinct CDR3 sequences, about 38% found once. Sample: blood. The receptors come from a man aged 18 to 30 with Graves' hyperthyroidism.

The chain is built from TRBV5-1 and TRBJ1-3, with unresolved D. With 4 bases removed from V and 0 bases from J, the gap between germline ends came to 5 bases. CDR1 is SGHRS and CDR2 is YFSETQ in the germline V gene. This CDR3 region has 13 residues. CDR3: CASSILSGNTIYF. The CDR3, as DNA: TGCGCCAGCAGCATTCTCTCTGGAAACACCATATATTTT.

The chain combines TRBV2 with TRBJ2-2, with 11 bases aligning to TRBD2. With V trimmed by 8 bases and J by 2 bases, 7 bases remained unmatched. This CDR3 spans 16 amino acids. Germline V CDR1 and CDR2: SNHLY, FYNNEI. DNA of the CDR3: TGTGCCAGCCGACAGGGACTAGCGGACAACACCGGGGAGCTGTTTTTT. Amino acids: CASRQGLADNTGELFF.

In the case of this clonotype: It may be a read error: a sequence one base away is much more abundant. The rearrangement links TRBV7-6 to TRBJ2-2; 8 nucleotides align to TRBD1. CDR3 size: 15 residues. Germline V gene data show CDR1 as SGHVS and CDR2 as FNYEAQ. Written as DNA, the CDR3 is TGTGTCAGCAGCTTACGGGACAGGACCGTCGGGGAGCTGTTTTTT. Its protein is CVSSLRDRTVGELFF.

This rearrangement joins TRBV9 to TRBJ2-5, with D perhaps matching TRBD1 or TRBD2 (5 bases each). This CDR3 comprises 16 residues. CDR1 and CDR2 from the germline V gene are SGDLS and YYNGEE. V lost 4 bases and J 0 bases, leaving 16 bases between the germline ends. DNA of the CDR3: TGTGCCAGCAGCCAAGATCGAGGGGTGGACCAAGAGACCCAGTACTTC. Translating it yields CASSQDRGVDQETQYF.

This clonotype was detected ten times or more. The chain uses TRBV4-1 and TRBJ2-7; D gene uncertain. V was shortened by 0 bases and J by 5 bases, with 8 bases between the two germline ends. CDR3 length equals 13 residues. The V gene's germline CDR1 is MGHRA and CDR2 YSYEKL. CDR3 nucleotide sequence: TGCGCCAGCAGCCAAGAGAGGATGGACGAGCAGTACTTC. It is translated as CASSQERMDEQYF.

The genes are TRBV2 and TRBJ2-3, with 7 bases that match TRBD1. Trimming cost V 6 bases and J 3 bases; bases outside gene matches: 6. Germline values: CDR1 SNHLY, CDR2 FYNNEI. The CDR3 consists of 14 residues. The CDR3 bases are TGTGCCAGCAGGTACCGACAGGGAACAGATACGCAGTATTTT. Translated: CASRYRQGTDTQYF.

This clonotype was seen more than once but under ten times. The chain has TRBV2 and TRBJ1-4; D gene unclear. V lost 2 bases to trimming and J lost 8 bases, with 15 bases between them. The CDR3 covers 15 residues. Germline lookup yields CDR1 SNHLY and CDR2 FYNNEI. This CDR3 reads CASSEHQEPPEKLFF. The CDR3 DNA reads TGTGCCAGCAGTGAACACCAGGAACCCCCAGAAAAACTGTTTTTT.

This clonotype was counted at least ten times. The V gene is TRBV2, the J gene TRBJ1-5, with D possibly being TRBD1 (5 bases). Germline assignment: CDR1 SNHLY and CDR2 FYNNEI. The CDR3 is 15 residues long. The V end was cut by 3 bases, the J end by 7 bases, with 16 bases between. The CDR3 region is CASSEGTTVGQPQHF. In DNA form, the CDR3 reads TGTGCCAGCAGTGAGGGGACGACTGTGGGCCAGCCCCAGCATTTT.

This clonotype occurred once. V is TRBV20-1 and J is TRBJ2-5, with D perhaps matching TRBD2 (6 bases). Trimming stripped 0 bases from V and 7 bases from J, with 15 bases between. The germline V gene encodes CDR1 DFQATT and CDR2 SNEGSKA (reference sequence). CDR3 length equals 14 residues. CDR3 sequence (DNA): TGCAGTGCTAGAGATGGGGAGGTGCCCGGGACCCAGTACTTC. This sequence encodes CSARDGEVPGTQYF.

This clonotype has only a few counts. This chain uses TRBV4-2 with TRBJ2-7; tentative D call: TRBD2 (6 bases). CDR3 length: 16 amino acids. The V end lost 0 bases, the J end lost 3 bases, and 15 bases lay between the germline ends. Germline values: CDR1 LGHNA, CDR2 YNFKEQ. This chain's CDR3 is CASSQDLGSRDYEQYF. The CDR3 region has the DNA TGTGCCAGCAGCCAAGATCTCGGGAGTCGTGACTACGAGCAGTACTTC.

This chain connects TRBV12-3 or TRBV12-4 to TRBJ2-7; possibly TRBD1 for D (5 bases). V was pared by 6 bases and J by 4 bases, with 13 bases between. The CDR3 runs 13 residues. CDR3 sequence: CASSSDMNYEQYF. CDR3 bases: TGTGCCAGCAGCTCGGACATGAATTACGAGCAGTACTTC.

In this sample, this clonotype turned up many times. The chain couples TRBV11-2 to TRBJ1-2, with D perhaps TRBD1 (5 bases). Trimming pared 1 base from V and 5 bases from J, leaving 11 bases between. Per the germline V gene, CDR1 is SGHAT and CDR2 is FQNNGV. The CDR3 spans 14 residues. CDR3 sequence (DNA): TGTGCCAGCAGCTTAGTAGGAGGGGTTTATGGCTACACCTTC. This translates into CASSLVGGVYGYTF.

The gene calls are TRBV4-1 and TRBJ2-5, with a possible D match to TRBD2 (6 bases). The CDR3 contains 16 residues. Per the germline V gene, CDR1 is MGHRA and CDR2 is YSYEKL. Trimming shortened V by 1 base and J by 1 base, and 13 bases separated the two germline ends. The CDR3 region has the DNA TGCGCCAGCAGCCAAGGAAGGGCGGGGACCCAAGAGACCCAGTACTTC. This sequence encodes CASSQGRAGTQETQYF.

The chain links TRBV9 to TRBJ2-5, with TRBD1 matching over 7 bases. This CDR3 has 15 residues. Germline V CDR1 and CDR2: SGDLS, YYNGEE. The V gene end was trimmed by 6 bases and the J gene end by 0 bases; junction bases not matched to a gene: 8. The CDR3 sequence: CASTISGQNQETQYF. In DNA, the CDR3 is TGTGCCAGCACCATATCGGGACAGAACCAAGAGACCCAGTACTTC. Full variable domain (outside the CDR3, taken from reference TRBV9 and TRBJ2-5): DSGVTQTPKHLITATGQRVTLRCSPRSGDLSVYWYQQSLDQGLQFLIQYYNGEERAKGNILERFSAQQFPDLHSELNLSSLELGDSALYFCASTISGQNQETQYFGPGTRLLVL.

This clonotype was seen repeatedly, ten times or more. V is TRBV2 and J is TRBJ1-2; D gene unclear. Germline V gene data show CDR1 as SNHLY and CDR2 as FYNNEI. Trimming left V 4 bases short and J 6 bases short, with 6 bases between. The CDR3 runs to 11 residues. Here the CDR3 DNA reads TGTGCCAGCAGTGGAGGGAATGGCTACACCTTC. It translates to CASSGGNGYTF.